This TCR beta chain originates from a study of blood T cell repertoires in COVID-19. The CDR3 is 16 amino acids. Trimming cost V 2 bases and J 8 bases, with 21 bases left between them. Germline CDR1 reads SGHTA; CDR2 reads FQGNSA. Sequenced by immunoSEQ multiplex PCR; TCRdb stores in-frame clones only, minus some. The top ten clones hold under 2.5% of a sample with fewer than 180,000 clones, approximately 88% of them seen once. Source material: peripheral blood. The chain is built from TRBV7-2 and TRBJ1-2, with TRBD1 as a possible D gene (5 bases). This TCR was sampled from a man between 65 and 79 years old with acute or convalescent COVID-19. CDR3 DNA: TGTGCCAGCAGCTTAAGTTCGGGTCCAACGGGGGGAGGCTACACCTTC. The encoded protein is CASSLSSGPTGGGYTF.